This entry is about one TCR beta chain. This sample was included in a study of blood T cell repertoires in COVID-19. Background on the study: COVID-19 samples, acute and convalescent, were from the United States, Italy and Spain.

Patients of the Seattle cohort, enrolled during active infection, were followed longitudinally. V was trimmed by 0 bases and J by 3 bases, leaving 9 bases between them. Germline CDR1 SEHNR, CDR2 FQNEAQ (reference sequence). The CDR3 contains 15 residues. Using immunoSEQ multiplex PCR, the repertoire was profiled, and TCRdb retains in-frame clones only, with some absent. The sample holds 300,000 to 400,000 clones, 75% to 90% seen once. The sample comprised peripheral blood. The chain links TRBV7-9 to TRBJ2-4; the D gene is possibly TRBD1 (6 bases). The clonotype comes from a woman aged 60 to 75 with COVID-19, enrolled during active disease. The CDR3 DNA follows: TGTGCCAGCAGCTTAGCGCGGACAGACAAAAACATTCAGTACTTC. Translation: CASSLARTDKNIQYF.